This is a list of T cell receptor beta chains from one sample in a study of cytomegalovirus exposure and HLA in healthy donors. Repertoires were generated with immunoSEQ multiplex PCR, while TCRdb's copy carries only in-frame clones and drops some. The table lists about 150,000 clones, around four fifths of them singletons. Sequencing was performed on PBMCs. These receptor sequences come from a man younger than 45 in good health. CDR3s leave out the opening cysteine and the closing phenylalanine or tryptophan. Each record gives: V gene, clone size, J gene, CDR3 protein. For some rows the clone size is stated as once, few or many, or as a class when expanded; others skip it.

v_gene: TRBV5-4
abundance: .
j_gene: TRBJ2-3
CDR3aa: ASAGQHTDTQY

v_gene: TRBV27
abundance: .
j_gene: TRBJ2-1
CDR3aa: ASSFGRQPNEQF

v_gene: TRBV4-1
abundance: .
j_gene: TRBJ2-3
CDR3aa: ASSPAGLLGTDTQY

v_gene: TRBV28
abundance: .
j_gene: TRBJ1-6
CDR3aa: ASLGGVTGKSSPLH

v_gene: TRBV4-1
abundance: .
j_gene: TRBJ1-1
CDR3aa: ASSQSRDRAAF

v_gene: TRBV7-9
abundance: .
j_gene: TRBJ2-5
CDR3aa: ASSPRPGTGQETQY

v_gene: TRBV9
abundance: .
j_gene: TRBJ1-1
CDR3aa: ASSVGYRGYTEAF

v_gene: TRBV7-3
abundance: few
j_gene: TRBJ2-1
CDR3aa: ASSSNRGQYNEQF

v_gene: TRBV25-1
abundance: .
j_gene: TRBJ2-1
CDR3aa: ASTSLAESVIGEQF

v_gene: TRBV4-1
abundance: few
j_gene: TRBJ1-1
CDR3aa: ASSHPVNTEAF

v_gene: TRBV4-1
abundance: few
j_gene: TRBJ2-7
CDR3aa: ASSQVGSYEQY

v_gene: TRBV15
abundance: .
j_gene: TRBJ2-3
CDR3aa: ATSRTGGWTDTQY

v_gene: TRBV30
abundance: .
j_gene: TRBJ1-2
CDR3aa: AWSVGGGKYGYT

v_gene: TRBV9
abundance: .
j_gene: TRBJ2-1
CDR3aa: ASSVEGQGPSSYNEQF

v_gene: TRBV7-9
abundance: .
j_gene: TRBJ1-1
CDR3aa: ASSLDSGVTEAF

v_gene: TRBV30
abundance: .
j_gene: TRBJ2-5
CDR3aa: AWQRDQETQY

v_gene: TRBV27
abundance: .
j_gene: TRBJ2-2
CDR3aa: ASSLGQTGELF

v_gene: TRBV14
abundance: .
j_gene: TRBJ2-7
CDR3aa: ASSSRNSVEQY

v_gene: TRBV7-9
abundance: few
j_gene: TRBJ1-1
CDR3aa: ASSLGPPEAF

v_gene: TRBV4-1
abundance: .
j_gene: .
CDR3aa: ASSQVAGTYEQY

v_gene: TRBV27
abundance: .
j_gene: TRBJ2-7
CDR3aa: ASSFTGLAGGGEQY

v_gene: TRBV6-6
abundance: .
j_gene: TRBJ2-2
CDR3aa: ASSSYTSTPGELF

v_gene: TRBV11-2
abundance: .
j_gene: TRBJ2-1
CDR3aa: ASSPTSGRGEQF

v_gene: TRBV2
abundance: .
j_gene: TRBJ2-2
CDR3aa: ASSERLAGVTDTGELF

v_gene: TRBV5-4
abundance: few
j_gene: TRBJ1-4
CDR3aa: ARARGPNEKLF

v_gene: TRBV27
abundance: .
j_gene: TRBJ2-3
CDR3aa: ASRFSSTDTQY

v_gene: TRBV27
abundance: .
j_gene: TRBJ2-7
CDR3aa: ASSLSASYEQY

v_gene: TRBV30
abundance: .
j_gene: TRBJ2-5
CDR3aa: AWRAGGAQETQY

v_gene: TRBV5-4
abundance: .
j_gene: TRBJ1-2
CDR3aa: ASHTPQTRGYT

v_gene: TRBV29-1
abundance: .
j_gene: TRBJ2-1
CDR3aa: SVWGKTGALVYNEQF

v_gene: TRBV7-2
abundance: .
j_gene: TRBJ1-6
CDR3aa: ASSVGNLNSPLH

v_gene: TRBV19
abundance: .
j_gene: TRBJ2-7
CDR3aa: ASSIIGVAGVVEQY

v_gene: TRBV7-6
abundance: .
j_gene: TRBJ2-2
CDR3aa: ASSLRQDNTGELF

v_gene: TRBV27
abundance: .
j_gene: TRBJ2-3
CDR3aa: AVGREGVDTQY

v_gene: TRBV6-1
abundance: once
j_gene: TRBJ1-2
CDR3aa: ASIGTGGAGGYT

v_gene: TRBV6-5
abundance: .
j_gene: TRBJ2-2
CDR3aa: ASSSFRVSSTGELF

v_gene: TRBV6-6
abundance: few
j_gene: TRBJ1-1
CDR3aa: ASSYRTGGTVSEAF

v_gene: TRBV5-6
abundance: .
j_gene: TRBJ2-5
CDR3aa: ASTFRWGGSVFGKTQY

v_gene: TRBV19
abundance: .
j_gene: TRBJ2-6
CDR3aa: ASSAPLGQGFSGANVLT

v_gene: TRBV14
abundance: .
j_gene: TRBJ2-3
CDR3aa: ASSPTGLGTDTQY

v_gene: TRBV9
abundance: .
j_gene: TRBJ1-3
CDR3aa: ASSGRGNTIY

v_gene: TRBV6-5
abundance: .
j_gene: TRBJ2-7
CDR3aa: ASSLGQLSYEQY

v_gene: TRBV19
abundance: .
j_gene: TRBJ2-2
CDR3aa: ASSPTSAYTGELF

v_gene: TRBV7-9
abundance: .
j_gene: TRBJ2-7
CDR3aa: SSSLGPAAAYEQY

v_gene: TRBV28
abundance: .
j_gene: TRBJ1-2
CDR3aa: ASSFSGAGYGYT

v_gene: TRBV19
abundance: .
j_gene: TRBJ1-5
CDR3aa: ASGIYQPQH

v_gene: TRBV27
abundance: .
j_gene: TRBJ2-7
CDR3aa: ASSSTGTGGHEQY

v_gene: TRBV6-1
abundance: few
j_gene: TRBJ1-5
CDR3aa: ASRWGQGSQPQH

v_gene: TRBV15
abundance: .
j_gene: TRBJ1-4
CDR3aa: ATSRGWGATNEKLF

v_gene: TRBV7-2
abundance: .
j_gene: TRBJ2-3
CDR3aa: ASSASRGDTQY

v_gene: TRBV5-1
abundance: .
j_gene: TRBJ2-5
CDR3aa: ASSLAYQETQY

v_gene: TRBV2
abundance: .
j_gene: TRBJ2-1
CDR3aa: ASGGEGSGEQF

v_gene: TRBV7-8
abundance: .
j_gene: TRBJ1-6
CDR3aa: ASSQSGGVNSPLH